This T cell receptor beta chain was identified during a study of tumor and adjacent non-tumor tissue in lung cancer. Background on the study: There were 12 adenocarcinoma, a couple of squamous cell carcinoma and 1 small cell lung cancer cases. Stage I to III disease affected some 11 men and 5 women aged about 31 to 80. Broader study findings: Higher tumor TCR diversity was associated with shorter survival.

Three rounds of nested PCR, following a modified ARM-PCR protocol, produced the TCRbeta library. TCRdb re-called the multiplex PCR reads with MiXCR, one entry per CDR3 protein. The sample lists around 82,000 distinct CDR3 sequences, roughly 80% occurring once. No cell sorting was done before RNA was extracted from the tissue. The normal lung tissue was taken more than 3 cm from the tumor edge. Chemotherapy-naive patients with new lung cancer underwent thoracic surgery in China, August–November 2014. Germline CDR1 DFQATT, CDR2 SNEGSKA (reference sequence). This CDR3 region has 14 residues. Notes on this clonotype: The antigen is undetermined. At one boundary the junction diverges from the germline segment, which might be a read error.

Sequenced sample: distant non-tumor lung tissue. This receptor was identified in a man in his sixties with non-small cell lung cancer. The chain combines TRBV20-1 with TRBJ1-2; unclear D gene. The CDR3: CSAMGGRSNYGYTF. As DNA, the CDR3 is TGTAGTGCTATGGGTGGCAGATCTAACTATGGCTACACCTTC.